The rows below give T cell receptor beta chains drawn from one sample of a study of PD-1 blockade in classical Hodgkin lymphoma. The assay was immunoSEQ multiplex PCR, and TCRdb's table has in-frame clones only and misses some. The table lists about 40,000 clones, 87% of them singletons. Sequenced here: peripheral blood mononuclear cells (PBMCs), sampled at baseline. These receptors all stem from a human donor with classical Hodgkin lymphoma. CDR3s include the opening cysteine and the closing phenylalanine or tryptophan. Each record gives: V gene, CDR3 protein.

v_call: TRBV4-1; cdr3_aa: CASSPWTVPSSYEQYF
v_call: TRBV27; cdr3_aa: CASNTYPLDSHMAYEQYF
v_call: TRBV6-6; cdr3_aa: CASSYSRDSLSYEQYF
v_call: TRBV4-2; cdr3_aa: CASSQDLPGLAGAVDTQYF
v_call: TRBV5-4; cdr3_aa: CASSLGTGGSYNSPLHF
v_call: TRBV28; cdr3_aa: CASSLFAEDVREAFF
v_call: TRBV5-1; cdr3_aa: CASSLSLDTDLMHRYGYTF
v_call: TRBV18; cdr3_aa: CASQTGSNQPQHF
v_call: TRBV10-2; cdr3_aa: CASREGPSNTEAFF
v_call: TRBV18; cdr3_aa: CASSPAGLAGLIDTQYF
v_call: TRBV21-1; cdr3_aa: CASSKWAGGTDTQYF
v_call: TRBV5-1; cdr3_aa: CASSSTGDTIYF
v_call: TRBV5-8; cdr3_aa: CASSDLRDRDTDTQYF
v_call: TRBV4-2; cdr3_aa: CASSQDRPSYEQYF
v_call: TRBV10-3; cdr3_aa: CAMGTGQESGELFF
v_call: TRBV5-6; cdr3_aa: CASKSWRGTGSYEQYF
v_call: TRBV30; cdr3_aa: CAWISGTSTDTQYF
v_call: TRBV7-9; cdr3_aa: CASSTNSGRSYNEQFF
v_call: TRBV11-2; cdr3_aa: CASSIVSGSAVDTQYF
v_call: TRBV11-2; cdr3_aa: CASSLASGPSSYEQYF
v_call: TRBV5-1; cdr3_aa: CASSFQGDRAGEKLFF
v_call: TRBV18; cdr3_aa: CASSPYRGDNQPQHF
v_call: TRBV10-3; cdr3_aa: CAIGTSGDTDTQYF
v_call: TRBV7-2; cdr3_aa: CASSWTPGDTQYF
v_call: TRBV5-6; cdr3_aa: CASNTPDRNYEQYF
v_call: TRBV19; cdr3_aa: CASSIVQFPQPQHF
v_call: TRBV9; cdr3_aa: CASSVSPRLAGDQNTGELFF
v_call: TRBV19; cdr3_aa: CASSILAPGVVTGELFF
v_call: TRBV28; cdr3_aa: CASSLFPGETQYF
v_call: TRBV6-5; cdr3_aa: CASSRGPTNEKLFF
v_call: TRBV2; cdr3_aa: CASGYQETQYF
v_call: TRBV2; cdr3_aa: CASRKHGGRDNTDTQYF
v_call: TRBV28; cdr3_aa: CASSFDRNEQYF
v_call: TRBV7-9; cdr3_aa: CASTGGTYEQYF
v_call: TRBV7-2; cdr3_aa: CASSFGGADTEQYF
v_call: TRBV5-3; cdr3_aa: CASSLDRGRYEQYF
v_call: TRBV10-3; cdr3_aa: CAISEGLRGLQPQHF
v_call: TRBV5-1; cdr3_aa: CASRERILYGYTF
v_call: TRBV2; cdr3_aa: CASSLGQGLTNEQFF
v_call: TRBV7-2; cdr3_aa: CASSTGQGLKLFF
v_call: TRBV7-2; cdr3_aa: CASSPYLEGNTIYF
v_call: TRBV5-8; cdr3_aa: CASSFAGHNSYEQYF
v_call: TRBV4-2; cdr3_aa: CASSHLPGQGRFSYNEQFF
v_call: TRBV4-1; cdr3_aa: CASSQYIYTTNEKLFF
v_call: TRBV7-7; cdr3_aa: CASSLGGPRDPNTGELFF
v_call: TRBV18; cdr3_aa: CASSPAGQGLRPNYGYTF
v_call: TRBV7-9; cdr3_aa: CASSLGQLYEQYF
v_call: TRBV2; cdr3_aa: CASFRDRVVFF
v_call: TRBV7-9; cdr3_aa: CASSLDHREQYF
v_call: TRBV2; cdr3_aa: CASSESGMINQPQHF
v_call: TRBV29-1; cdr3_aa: CSVEELGQGNEQYF
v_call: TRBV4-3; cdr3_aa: CASSQGEGSYEQYF
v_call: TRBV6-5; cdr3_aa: CASSFDRGTTEAFF
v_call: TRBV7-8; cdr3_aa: CASSLFGTRGTYEQYF
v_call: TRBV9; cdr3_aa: CASSPLGVAGVSPLHF